This TCR beta chain emerged from a study of OX40 agonist ivuxolimab in advanced cancers. In the study overall: Among those treated, three patients had partial responses, one with hepatocellular carcinoma and two with cutaneous melanoma.

Per germline, CDR1 SGHNT and CDR2 YYREEE (reference sequence). The CDR3 contains 16 residues. With 0 bases clipped from V and 1 base from J, the junction kept 3 bases outside the gene matches. Notes on the study in general: The mean number of expanded clones was higher in CD8+ T cells than in CD4+.

Method: immunoSEQ multiplex PCR; TCRdb's copy keeps in-frame clones and lacks some. The table includes more than 85,000 clones, approximately 88% detected once. For this clone: Its antigen is currently unknown.

The V call is TRBV5-4, the J call TRBJ1-1; TRBD1 matches 10 bases. The specimen was CD4+ or CD8+ T cells sorted from blood, collected in a trial of the OX40 agonist ivuxolimab. The TCR was taken from an adult with an advanced solid tumor such as melanoma, head and neck, liver or kidney cancer. The CDR3 here is CASSLGRDRGNTEAFF. DNA for the CDR3: TGTGCCAGCAGCTTGGGCCGGGACAGGGGGAACACTGAAGCTTTCTTT.